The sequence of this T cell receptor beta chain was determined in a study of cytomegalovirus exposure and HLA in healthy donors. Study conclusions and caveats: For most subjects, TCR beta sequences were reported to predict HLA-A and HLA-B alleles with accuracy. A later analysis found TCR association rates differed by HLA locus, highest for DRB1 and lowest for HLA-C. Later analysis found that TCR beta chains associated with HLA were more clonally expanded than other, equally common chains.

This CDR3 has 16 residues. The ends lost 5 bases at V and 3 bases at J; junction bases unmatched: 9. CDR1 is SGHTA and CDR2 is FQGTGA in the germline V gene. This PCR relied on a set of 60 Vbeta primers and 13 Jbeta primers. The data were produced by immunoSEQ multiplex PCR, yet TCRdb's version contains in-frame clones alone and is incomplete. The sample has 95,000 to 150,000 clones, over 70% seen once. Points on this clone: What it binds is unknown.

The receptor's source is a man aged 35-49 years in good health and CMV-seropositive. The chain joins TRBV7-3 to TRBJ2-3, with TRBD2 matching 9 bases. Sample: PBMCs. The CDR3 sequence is CASSINSGSVTDTQYF. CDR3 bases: TGTGCCAGCAGCATCAATAGCGGGAGTGTAACAGATACGCAGTATTTT. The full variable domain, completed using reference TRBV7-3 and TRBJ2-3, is GAGVSQTPSNKVTEKGKYVELRCDPISGHTALYWYRQSLGQGPEFLIYFQGTGAADDSGLPNDRFFAVRPEGSVSTLKIQRTERGDSAVYLCASSINSGSVTDTQYFGPGTRLTVL.